A selection of T cell receptor beta chains follows, all from one sample in a study of CD4+ T cells in melanoma. TCRdb's table, derived via immunoSEQ multiplex PCR, lists solely in-frame clones and lacks some. The sample carries fewer than 20,000 clones, 81% recorded once. The sample taken for sequencing was cells from a culture (not recorded whether cultured in vitro). The receptors originated from a human donor with melanoma. Each CDR3 is given with its conserved first and last residue. A D gene is named only where the DNA matches it firmly. The size entry is marked missing in some rows and otherwise reads once, few, many or a size class.

D	J	V	size	CDR3	DNA
TRBD1	TRBJ2-6	TRBV16	NA	CASSHLGTGLSGANVLTF	TGTGCCAGCAGCCACCTCGGGACAGGGCTGTCTGGGGCCAACGTCCTGACTTTC
NA	TRBJ2-5	TRBV6-5	once	CASSYTVGGKETQYF	TGTGCCAGCAGTTATACCGTCGGGGGTAAAGAGACCCAGTACTTC
NA	TRBJ2-7	TRBV29-1	few	CSVVRTASSYEQYF	TGCAGCGTCGTGAGGACAGCTAGCTCCTACGAGCAGTACTTC
NA	TRBJ2-3	TRBV5-1	NA	CASSRSRGADTQYF	TGCGCCAGCAGCCGGAGCCGAGGGGCAGATACGCAGTATTTT
NA	TRBJ1-2	TRBV5-1	NA	CASSFDGTWGRANYGYTF	TGCGCCAGCAGCTTTGACGGAACCTGGGGTCGTGCTAACTATGGCTACACCTTC
NA	TRBJ2-4	TRBV6-1	NA	CASSSLGLAKNIQYF	TGTGCCAGCAGTTCGCTTGGACTAGCCAAAAACATTCAGTACTTC
NA	TRBJ2-2	TRBV19	NA	CASQFRAYTGELFF	TGTGCCTCTCAATTTAGGGCGTACACCGGGGAGCTGTTTTTT
NA	TRBJ2-1	TRBV30	NA	CAWARESGRYNEQFF	TGTGCCTGGGCCCGGGAAAGCGGGCGTTACAATGAGCAGTTCTTC
NA	TRBJ2-7	TRBV30	few	CAWSDGVRGYEQYF	TGTGCCTGGAGTGACGGTGTCAGGGGATACGAGCAGTACTTC
NA	TRBJ1-1	TRBV6-1	NA	CASSEKGGSGTEAFF	TGTGCCAGCAGTGAAAAAGGGGGTAGTGGGACTGAAGCTTTCTTT
TRBD1	TRBJ1-5	TRBV7-6	NA	CASSPGQGRNQPQHF	TGTGCCAGCAGCCCTGGACAGGGACGCAATCAGCCCCAGCATTTT
TRBD1	TRBJ1-4	TRBV19	NA	CASSRRTGATNEKLFF	TGTGCCAGTAGTAGGAGGACAGGCGCAACTAATGAAAAACTGTTTTTT
NA	TRBJ2-5	TRBV19	NA	CASSINSGWGETQYF	TGTGCCAGTAGTATTAATAGTGGGTGGGGAGAGACCCAGTACTTC
NA	TRBJ1-2	TRBV5-8	NA	CASSLGGNNYGYTF	TGTGCCAGCAGCTTGGGAGGAAACAACTATGGCTACACCTTC
TRBD1	TRBJ1-4	TRBV10-3	once	CAISGTGLWEKLFF	TGTGCCATCAGTGGGACAGGGTTATGGGAAAAACTGTTTTTT
NA	TRBJ2-7	TRBV7-8	few	CASSATGSRSEQYF	TGTGCCAGCAGCGCAACAGGGAGTCGGTCCGAGCAGTACTTC
NA	TRBJ2-3	TRBV5-1	NA	CASSLGLGPRSTDTQYF	TGCGCCAGCAGCTTGGGGTTGGGCCCAAGGAGCACAGATACGCAGTATTTT
NA	TRBJ2-3	TRBV9	NA	CASSLGETDTQYF	TGTGCCAGCAGCCTAGGGGAAACAGATACGCAGTATTTT
TRBD1	TRBJ1-2	TRBV5-8	once	CASSAGGSPTYGYTF	TGTGCCAGCAGCGCAGGGGGTAGCCCTACCTATGGCTACACCTTC
NA	TRBJ2-7	TRBV9	NA	CASSVGGAGSYEQYF	TGTGCCAGCAGCGTAGGCGGGGCGGGCTCCTACGAGCAGTACTTC
NA	TRBJ1-5	TRBV10-3	NA	CAISESGGDQPQHF	TGTGCCATCAGTGAGTCGGGAGGGGACCAGCCCCAGCATTTT
TRBD1	TRBJ1-4	TRBV4-1	NA	CASSQGSTGWGNEKLFF	TGCGCCAGCAGCCAAGGGTCGACAGGGTGGGGTAATGAAAAACTGTTTTTT
NA	TRBJ2-1	TRBV9	NA	CASSTTSGRNEQFF	TGTGCCAGCAGCACGACCTCGGGGAGAAATGAGCAGTTCTTC
NA	TRBJ1-2	TRBV9	few	CASSVASAGANYGYTF	TGTGCCAGCAGCGTAGCTTCGGCAGGGGCTAACTATGGCTACACCTTC
NA	TRBJ1-2	TRBV19	NA	CASSGDRTANYGYTF	TGTGCCAGTAGTGGGGACCGGACGGCTAACTATGGCTACACCTTC
NA	TRBJ2-1	TRBV7-9	NA	CASSLEARVWQFF	TGTGCCAGCAGCTTAGAAGCTAGGGTTTGGCAGTTCTTC
NA	TRBJ2-3	TRBV7-2	NA	CASSLSRSSTDTQYF	TGTGCCAGCAGCTTGTCGCGGTCTAGCACAGATACGCAGTATTTT
TRBD2	TRBJ2-3	TRBV7-2	NA	CASKRSTSGGTYTQYF	TGTGCCAGCAAGAGATCGACTAGCGGGGGGACGTATACGCAGTATTTT
NA	TRBJ1-2	TRBV5-8	NA	CASSLNRMNYGYTF	TGTGCCAGCAGCCTCAACAGGATGAACTATGGCTACACCTTC
TRBD1	TRBJ2-5	TRBV19	few	CASNNPQGAGETQYF	TGTGCCAGTAACAACCCACAGGGGGCAGGGGAGACCCAGTACTTC
NA	TRBJ2-1	TRBV14	NA	CASSQVVQSNEQFF	TGTGCCAGCAGCCAAGTTGTTCAGTCTAATGAGCAGTTCTTC
TRBD1	TRBJ1-5	TRBV12-5	NA	CASGLDLGTGDQPQHF	TGTGCTAGTGGTTTGGACTTGGGGACAGGAGATCAGCCCCAGCATTTT
NA	TRBJ1-3	TRBV29-1	NA	CSVGPDGNTIYF	TGCAGCGTTGGGCCGGATGGAAACACCATATATTTT
TRBD1	TRBJ2-1	TRBV6-6	NA	CASIPGTGRYNEQFF	TGTGCCAGCATTCCTGGGACAGGGAGGTACAATGAGCAGTTCTTC
TRBD1	TRBJ1-5	TRBV30	NA	CAWRIPGQGNQPQHF	TGTGCCTGGAGAATCCCAGGACAGGGCAATCAGCCCCAGCATTTT
NA	TRBJ1-1	TRBV5-3	NA	CARSAVWNEAFF	TGTGCCAGAAGTGCCGTATGGAATGAAGCTTTCTTT
NA	TRBJ2-6	TRBV30	NA	CAGIVLPGANVLTF	TGTGCCGGAATAGTTTTGCCTGGGGCCAACGTCCTGACTTTC
NA	TRBJ2-2	TRBV10-2	few	CASSQTTGELFF	TGCGCCAGCAGTCAGACGACCGGGGAGCTGTTTTTT
NA	TRBJ2-3	TRBV7-6	NA	CASSSPRGEADTQYF	TGTGCCAGCAGCTCCCCCAGGGGGGAGGCAGATACGCAGTATTTT
TRBD1	TRBJ1-4	TRBV5-1	NA	CASSTNRGPGNEKLFF	TGCGCCAGCAGCACAAACAGGGGGCCGGGGAATGAAAAACTGTTTTTT
TRBD1	TRBJ2-7	TRBV11-1	NA	CASTTGASYEQYF	TGTGCCAGCACTACAGGGGCCTCCTACGAGCAGTACTTC
NA	TRBJ1-5	TRBV6-6	NA	CASIGGFGNQPQHF	TGTGCCAGCATTGGGGGCTTTGGCAATCAGCCCCAGCATTTT